This T cell receptor (beta chain) stems from a study of cytomegalovirus exposure and HLA in healthy donors. Study in general: Of several hundred genotyped donors, 75% to 90% grouped in the Caucasian-associated ancestry cluster. Study observations and caveats: Based on reports, TCR beta sequences accurately predicted HLA-A and HLA-B alleles for most subjects. The authors later linked a missense DCLRE1C variant to TCR beta V- and J-gene trimming.

This CDR3 comprises 17 residues. Germline V gene sequence: CDR1 MDHEN, CDR2 SYDVKM. The junction had 11 bases not matched to a gene; V was cut back by 4 bases and J by 3 bases. Amplification used 60 Vbeta primers and 13 Jbeta primers. TCRdb keeps only in-frame clones here, not all; method: immunoSEQ multiplex PCR. The sample has around 100,000 clones, under 70% seen once. As for this clone: Antigen specificity is unknown.

This receptor was obtained from a man aged 25 to 40 in good health and CMV-seropositive. V usage is TRBV28 and J usage is TRBJ2-5; TRBD2 matches 10 bases. The specimen was PBMCs. Here the CDR3 DNA reads TGTGCCAGCAGTTCTTTAGCCGGACTAGCGGAAAAAGAGACCCAGTACTTC. Its translation: CASSSLAGLAEKETQYF.